The 28 T cell receptor beta chains below come from one sample, sequenced in a study of blood T cells in healthy people across ages (dated by TCRdb to the mid-2010s). Preparation of the library involved 5' RACE. TCRdb records Illumina HiSeq 2500 as the sequencer. A second PCR of about 7 to 12 cycles was run with a J-beta primer mix and a sample-barcoded 5' primer. TCRdb applied fastp at Q25 and MiXCR to the public reads, then kept only in-frame beta chains. Each CDR3 protein gets just one entry, which takes the most common genes and DNA from the rows behind it. The sample records 1.4 million or so distinct CDR3 sequences, about 45% of which are singletons. The ten largest account for over 3.5% of the sample. The sequenced sample consisted of blood. These receptors were taken from a woman aged 18-30 years in good health.

Written as DNA, the CDR3 is TGTGCCAGCAGTAAGGCTACCACCTACGAGCAGTACTTC. Its translation: CASSKATTYEQYF. The chain couples TRBV7-9 to TRBJ2-7; D remains ambiguous. V gave up 6 bases and J gave up 2 bases, with 11 bases separating them. Germline CDR1 SEHNR, CDR2 FQNEAQ (reference sequence). This CDR3 comprises 13 residues.

This clonotype came up a few times. This chain joins TRBV29-1 and TRBJ1-2; TRBD1 is a possible D gene (6 bases). Germline CDR1 and CDR2: SQVTM and ANQGSEA. Between the trimmed V and J ends, which lost 4 bases and 5 bases, there was a span of 14 bases. CDR3 length: 13 amino acids. CDR3 amino acids: CSVATTGQYGYTF. CDR3 nucleotide sequence: TGCAGCGTTGCAACGACAGGACAATATGGCTACACCTTC.

A few counts support this clonotype. The V and J genes are TRBV25-1 and TRBJ1-4, with D possibly matching TRBD1 (5 bases). The CDR3 is made up of 12 amino acids. The ends were cut back, 1 base at V and 11 bases at J, with 8 bases in the middle. CDR1 and CDR2 (germline): MGHDK, SYGVNS. The CDR3 nucleotides are TGTGCCAGCAGTGAATCTGCAGGGAAACTGTTTTTT. Its protein product is CASSESAGKLFF.

The sample holds one count of this clonotype. The V and J genes are TRBV29-1 and TRBJ1-2, with a possible D match to TRBD1 (5 bases). Trimming pared 3 bases from V and 0 bases from J, leaving 17 bases between. The CDR3 sequence is 16 residues long. Germline V gene sequence: CDR1 SQVTM, CDR2 ANQGSEA. In DNA, the CDR3 is TGCAGCGTTGAGGCCGTTGACAGTAAAGCTAACTATGGCTACACCTTC. Translation gives CSVEAVDSKANYGYTF.

The CDR3 loop is CASSFSSGGVSDTQYF. The CDR3, as DNA: TGTGCCAGCAGTTTCAGTAGCGGGGGGGTGTCAGATACGCAGTATTTT. The chain has TRBV12-3 or TRBV12-4 and TRBJ2-3; 11 bases map to TRBD2. J was trimmed by 4 bases and V by 3 bases; bases with no gene match: 6. This CDR3 region has 16 residues.

The genes are TRBV7-9 and TRBJ1-1; D is perhaps TRBD1 (5 bases). The CDR3 consists of 13 residues. The ends were cut back, 11 bases at V and 5 bases at J, with 18 bases in the middle. Germline V lookup: CDR1 SEHNR, CDR2 FQNEAQ (reference sequence). CDR3 DNA: TGTGCCGGCAACGTCGCGGGGGGAACTGAAGCTTTCTTT. Its translation is CAGNVAGGTEAFF.

This clonotype turned up a few times. CDR3 bases: TGTGCCACCAGCAGAGCCAGGGGGGTGAACTATGGCTACACCTTC. As protein: CATSRARGVNYGYTF. V is TRBV15 and J is TRBJ1-2; 7 bases are shared with TRBD1. CDR3 size: 15 residues. V gave up 1 base and J gave up 2 bases; unmatched junction bases: 4. The germline CDR1 and CDR2 sequences are LNHNV and YYDKDF (reference sequence).

This clonotype was picked up many times. The chain couples TRBV4-3 to TRBJ2-7, with 12 bases identical to TRBD2. V gave up 4 bases and J gave up 4 bases; unmatched junction bases: 5. The CDR3 length is 15 residues. Per the germline V gene, CDR1 is LGHNA and CDR2 is YSLEER. The CDR3 DNA is TGCGCCAGCAGCCGCCAGGGGACTAGCGGGTACGAGCAGTACTTC. Translation: CASSRQGTSGYEQYF.

The count of this clonotype is one. The chain employs TRBV20-1 and TRBJ1-2, with 10 bases that match TRBD1. The V gene's germline CDR1 is DFQATT and CDR2 SNEGSKA (reference sequence). This CDR3 is 13 amino acids long. J lost 7 bases, V lost 5 bases, and 7 bases had no gene match. CDR3 sequence reads: CSALPGQGSGYTF. CDR3 nucleotides: TGCAGTGCTCTTCCGGGACAGGGGTCTGGCTACACCTTC.

This clonotype was found a few times. This chain joins TRBV7-9 and TRBJ2-1; D is possibly TRBD1 (6 bases). TRBJ2-7 matches the DNA end more closely, so the J call is doubtful. The CDR3 runs to 15 residues. CDR1 is SEHNR, CDR2 FQNEAQ, per germline (reference sequence). In DNA form, the CDR3 reads TGTGCCAGCAGCCCGGACAGATCTTCCTACAATGAGCAGTACTTC. It specifies CASSPDRSSYNEQYF.

This clonotype was picked up a small number of times. The J gene is TRBJ1-2, the V gene TRBV7-9, with 9 positions matching TRBD1. CDR3 length: 15 amino acids. Germline-derived CDR1 and CDR2 are SEHNR and FQNEAQ (reference sequence). V shed 2 bases and J 7 bases; nucleotides not matched to a gene: 8. CDR3 sequence reads: CASSLIGTGQPGYTF. The CDR3 DNA follows: TGTGCCAGCAGCTTAATCGGGACAGGGCAGCCTGGCTACACCTTC.

The chain links TRBV4-1 to TRBJ2-1; 8 bases are shared with TRBD1. CDR1 is MGHRA, CDR2 YSYEKL, per germline. CDR3 length equals 14 residues. Unmatched junction bases numbered 7, after V lost 4 bases and J lost 8 bases. CDR3 bases: TGCGCCAGCAGCCCGTGGACAGGGTCAGATGAGCAGTTCTTC. This encodes CASSPWTGSDEQFF.

V is TRBV28 and J is TRBJ1-4; the match to TRBD1 covers 9 bases. The CDR3 covers 16 residues. Trimming took 4 bases from V and 5 from J; bases not matched to a gene: 8. Germline loops: CDR1 MDHEN, CDR2 SYDVKM. The CDR3 coding sequence is TGTGCCAGCAGTTACGGCCGGGACAGGGAGAATGAAAAACTGTTTTTT. Translated, it gives CASSYGRDRENEKLFF.

The V and J genes are TRBV20-1 and TRBJ1-4; D unclear. V was trimmed by 1 base and J by 8 bases, leaving 11 bases between them. The V gene's germline CDR1 is DFQATT and CDR2 SNEGSKA (reference sequence). CDR3 size: 13 residues. Here the CDR3 reads CSARVPLTEKLFF. DNA of the CDR3: TGCAGTGCTAGAGTTCCCTTAACGGAAAAACTGTTTTTT.

The chain carries TRBV7-9 and TRBJ1-2; the match to TRBD1 covers 9 bases. The length of the CDR3 is 15 residues. V lost 8 bases and J lost 1; bases outside the gene matches: 8. Per the germline V gene, CDR1 is SEHNR and CDR2 is FQNEAQ (reference sequence). This CDR3 reads CASGGGTGHNYGYTF. In DNA, the CDR3 is TGTGCCAGCGGCGGGGGGACAGGGCATAACTATGGCTACACCTTC.

J is TRBJ2-7 and V is TRBV7-2; 7 bases align to TRBD1. Trimming removed 5 bases from V and 1 base from J; junction bases left unmatched: 5. The CDR3 totals 14 residues. Germline V gives CDR1 SGHTA, CDR2 FQGNSA. The CDR3 DNA reads as TGTGCCAGCAGCGACAGGGAGAGTTCCTACGAGCAGTACTTC. Its translation is CASSDRESSYEQYF.

The chain couples TRBV20-1 to TRBJ2-2; TRBD2 matches at 7 bases. J was trimmed by 0 bases and V by 6 bases; bases with no gene match: 7. Germline V gene data show CDR1 as DFQATT and CDR2 as SNEGSKA (reference sequence). CDR3 size: 15 residues. Here the CDR3 DNA reads TGCAGTGCAAAAAGCGGGAATTCGAACACCGGGGAGCTGTTTTTT. This sequence encodes CSAKSGNSNTGELFF.

The J gene is TRBJ2-1, the V gene TRBV28, with D possibly called TRBD1 or TRBD2 (5 bases each). The CDR3 consists of 15 residues. The ends were cut back, 3 bases at V and 2 bases at J, with 11 bases in the middle. Germline V gene sequence: CDR1 MDHEN, CDR2 SYDVKM. The CDR3 DNA is TGTGCCAGCAGTTTGGGGGAGCTACCCTACAATGAGCAGTTCTTC. Translation gives CASSLGELPYNEQFF.

This clonotype was seen only a few times. This sequence joins TRBV30 and TRBJ2-7, with TRBD1 identical over 8 bases. This CDR3 spans 13 amino acids. V trimming: 6 bases; J trimming: 0 bases; junction bases outside the gene matches: 4. Germline CDR1 and CDR2: GTSNPN and SVGIG (reference sequence). The CDR3 region is CACWTGLSYEQYF. CDR3 coding DNA: TGTGCCTGCTGGACAGGGCTCTCCTACGAGCAGTACTTC.

The J gene is TRBJ1-2, the V gene TRBV6-5; 7 nucleotides agree with TRBD1. The CDR3 covers 13 residues. Germline assignment: CDR1 MNHEY and CDR2 SVGAGI. J gave up 8 bases and V 6 bases, and 9 bases lay outside the gene matches. The CDR3 sequence: CASSPQGVEGYTF. CDR3 nucleotide sequence: TGTGCCAGCAGCCCGCAGGGGGTCGAGGGCTACACCTTC.

The J gene is TRBJ2-7, the V gene TRBV27; a weak D match, TRBD1 (6 bases). The CDR3 is made up of 15 amino acids. CDR1 MNHEY and CDR2 SMNVEV come from the germline V gene (reference sequence). Trimming cost V 4 bases and J 7 bases, with 20 bases left between them. The CDR3 loop reads CASSWTPGHLREQYF. The CDR3 DNA is TGTGCCAGCAGTTGGACACCGGGACATTTGAGGGAGCAGTACTTC.

This sequence joins TRBV27 and TRBJ1-6; no reliable D call. This CDR3 contains 15 residues. Germline CDR1 is MNHEY and CDR2 is SMNVEV (reference sequence). Trimming stripped 3 bases from V and 9 bases from J, with 15 bases between. The CDR3 loop is CASSLPSPQLSPLHF. The CDR3 nucleotides are TGTGCCAGCAGTTTGCCTTCCCCCCAACTTTCACCCCTCCACTTT.

This chain joins TRBV28 and TRBJ2-7; D might be TRBD1 (6 bases). V gave up 3 bases and J gave up 1 base, with 10 bases separating them. This CDR3 is built from 14 residues. Germline loops: CDR1 MDHEN, CDR2 SYDVKM. The CDR3 here is CASSFRTASYEQYF. The CDR3 coding sequence is TGTGCCAGCAGTTTCCGGACAGCGTCCTACGAGCAGTACTTC.

In the case of this clonotype: Germline and junction disagree at one end, which may indicate a read error. The chain recombines TRBV12-3 or TRBV12-4 with TRBJ1-1; D uncertain. CDR3 size: 13 residues. The CDR3 spells CASSVNVNTEAFF. The CDR3 nucleotides are TGTGCCAGCAGTGTGAACGTGAACACTGAAGCTTTTTTT.

J is TRBJ2-1 and V is TRBV12-3 or TRBV12-4; 8 nucleotides align to TRBD2. The CDR3 is 15 residues long. V lost 3 bases, J lost 8 bases, and 9 bases stayed unmatched. The CDR3 nucleotides are TGTGCCAGCAGTTTTCGGGGGGGGGCCGTCGATGAGCAGTTCTTC. Translation: CASSFRGGAVDEQFF.

The chain couples TRBV7-2 to TRBJ1-3; 9 bases align to TRBD1. This CDR3 has 18 residues. CDR1 and CDR2 (germline): SGHTA, FQGNSA. The V and J ends lost 1 base and 3 bases, in that order; junction bases with no gene match: 10. The CDR3, as DNA: TGTGCCAGCAGCTTAGGAGGGGCACAGGGGGCTTTTGGAAACACCATATATTTT. This translates into CASSLGGAQGAFGNTIYF.

This clonotype was observed a few times. The V and J genes are TRBV6-5 and TRBJ2-3; a possible D gene is TRBD1 (7 bases). The CDR3 consists of 16 residues. Trimming cost V 2 bases and J 0 bases, with 12 bases left between them. Germline V lookup: CDR1 MNHEY, CDR2 SVGAGI. The CDR3 DNA reads as TGTGCCAGCAGTTACCAGGGGGGCGGTAGCACAGATACGCAGTATTTT. It is translated as CASSYQGGGSTDTQYF.

The V call is TRBV11-3, the J call TRBJ2-5, with a tentative D call TRBD1 (6 bases). The V gene lost 5 bases and the J gene lost 3 bases, with 10 bases spanning the gap. CDR3 length: 13 residues. Germline-derived CDR1 and CDR2 are SGHNT and YENEEA. CDR3 loop: CASSHNREETQYF. The CDR3 nucleotides are TGTGCCAGCAGCCACAACAGGGAAGAGACCCAGTACTTC.